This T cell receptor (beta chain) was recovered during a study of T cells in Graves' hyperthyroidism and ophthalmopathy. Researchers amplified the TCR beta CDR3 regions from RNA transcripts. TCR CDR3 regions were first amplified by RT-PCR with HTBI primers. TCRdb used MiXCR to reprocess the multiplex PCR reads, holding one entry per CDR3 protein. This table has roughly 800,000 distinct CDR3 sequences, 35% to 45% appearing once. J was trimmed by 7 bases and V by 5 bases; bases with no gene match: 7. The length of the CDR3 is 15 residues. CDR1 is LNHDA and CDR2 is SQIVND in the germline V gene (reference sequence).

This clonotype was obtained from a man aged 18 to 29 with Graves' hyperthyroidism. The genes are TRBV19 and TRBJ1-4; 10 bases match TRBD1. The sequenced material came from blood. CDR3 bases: TGTGCCAGTAGTCCCAGGACAGGGGGGACTGAAAAACTGTTTTTT. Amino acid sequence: CASSPRTGGTEKLFF.